This TCR beta chain is drawn from a study of T-cell reconstitution after alpha-beta-depleted transplantation in children. The CDR3 covers 15 residues. Trimming removed 3 bases at V and 0 bases at J, with 12 bases between. Germline loops: CDR1 DFQATT, CDR2 SNEGSKA (reference sequence). TCRbeta library preparation incorporated unique molecular identifiers. TCRdb re-analysed the PCR reads in MiXCR, keeping a single row per CDR3 protein. The sample includes about 980,000 distinct CDR3 sequences, about 31% of them seen just once. Study-wide points: Several hundred rapidly expanded clones from non-depleted graft cells reportedly supplied alpha-beta T cells about two months post-transplant.

This clonotype has just a few counts. The antigen is not known. The material sequenced was PBMCs, mostly from graft donor cells, taken 360 days after TCRalphabeta/CD19-depleted stem cell transplant. V and J are TRBV20-1 and TRBJ2-1; possible D gene TRBD2, 7 bases. The clonotype originates from a boy under three years old who had a stem cell transplant for SCID, so the T cells may come from the graft donor. The CDR3 loop reads CSARGGRGSYNEQFF. The CDR3 region has the DNA TGCAGTGCTAGGGGGGGGCGCGGCTCCTACAATGAGCAGTTCTTC.